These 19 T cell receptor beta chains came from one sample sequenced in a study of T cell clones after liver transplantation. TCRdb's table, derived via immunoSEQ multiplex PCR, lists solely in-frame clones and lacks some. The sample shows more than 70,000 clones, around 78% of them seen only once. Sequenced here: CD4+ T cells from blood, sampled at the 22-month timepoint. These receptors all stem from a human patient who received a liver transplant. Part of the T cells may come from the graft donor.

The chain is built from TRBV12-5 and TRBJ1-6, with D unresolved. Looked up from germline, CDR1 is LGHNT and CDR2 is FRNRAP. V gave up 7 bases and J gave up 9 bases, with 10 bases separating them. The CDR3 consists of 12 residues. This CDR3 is CASAPPGSPLHF. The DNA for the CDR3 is TGTGCTAGTGCCCCTCCAGGTTCACCCCTCCACTTT.

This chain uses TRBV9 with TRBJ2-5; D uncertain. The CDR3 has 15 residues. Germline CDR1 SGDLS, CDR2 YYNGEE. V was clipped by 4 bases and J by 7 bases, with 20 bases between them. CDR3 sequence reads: CASSYKDEAGVTQYF. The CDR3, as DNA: TGTGCCAGCAGCTATAAGGACGAGGCCGGAGTGACCCAGTACTTC. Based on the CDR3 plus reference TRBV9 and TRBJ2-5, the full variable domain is DSGVTQTPKHLITATGQRVTLRCSPRSGDLSVYWYQQSLDQGLQFLIQYYNGEERAKGNILERFSAQQFPDLHSELNLSSLELGDSALYFCASSYKDEAGVTQYFGPGTRLLVL.

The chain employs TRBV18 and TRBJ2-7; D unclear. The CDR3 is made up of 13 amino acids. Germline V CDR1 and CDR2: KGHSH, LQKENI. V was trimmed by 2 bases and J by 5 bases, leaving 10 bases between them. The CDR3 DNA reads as TGTGCCAGCTCACCAGGCAGAACCCACGAGCAGTACTTC. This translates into CASSPGRTHEQYF.

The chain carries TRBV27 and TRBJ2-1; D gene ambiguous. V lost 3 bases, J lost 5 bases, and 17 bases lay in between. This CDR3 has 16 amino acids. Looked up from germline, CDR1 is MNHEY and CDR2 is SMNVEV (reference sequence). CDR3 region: CASSFVALARNNEQFF. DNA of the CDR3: TGTGCCAGCAGTTTCGTGGCGCTTGCCCGTAACAATGAGCAGTTCTTC.

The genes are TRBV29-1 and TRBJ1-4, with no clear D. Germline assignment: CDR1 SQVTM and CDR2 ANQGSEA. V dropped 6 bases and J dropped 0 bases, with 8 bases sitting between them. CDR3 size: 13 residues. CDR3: CSVFYATNEKLFF. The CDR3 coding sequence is TGCAGCGTATTTTATGCAACTAATGAAAAACTGTTTTTT.

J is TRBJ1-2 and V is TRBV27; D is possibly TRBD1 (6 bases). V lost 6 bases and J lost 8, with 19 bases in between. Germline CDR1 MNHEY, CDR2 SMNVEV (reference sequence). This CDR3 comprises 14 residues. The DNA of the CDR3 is TGTGCCAGCAGCCCAGAGGGACACCTTCGAGGCTACACCTTC. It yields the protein CASSPEGHLRGYTF.

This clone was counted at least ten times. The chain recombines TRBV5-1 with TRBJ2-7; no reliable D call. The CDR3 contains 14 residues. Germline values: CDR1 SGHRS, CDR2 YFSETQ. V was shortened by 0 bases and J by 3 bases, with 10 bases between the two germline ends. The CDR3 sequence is CASSLALGDYEQYF. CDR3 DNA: TGCGCCAGCAGCTTGGCCCTAGGAGACTACGAGCAGTACTTC.

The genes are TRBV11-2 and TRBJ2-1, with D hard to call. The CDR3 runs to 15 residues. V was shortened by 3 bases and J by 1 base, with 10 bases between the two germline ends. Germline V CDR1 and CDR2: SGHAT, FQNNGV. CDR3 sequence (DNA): TGTGCCAGCAGCTTGGTAGTAGGGTCCTACAATGAGCAGTTCTTC. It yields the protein CASSLVVGSYNEQFF.

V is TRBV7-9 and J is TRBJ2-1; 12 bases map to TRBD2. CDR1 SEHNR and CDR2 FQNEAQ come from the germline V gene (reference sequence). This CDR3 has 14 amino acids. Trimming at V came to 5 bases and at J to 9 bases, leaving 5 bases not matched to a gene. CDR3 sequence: CASSRTSGNLEQFF. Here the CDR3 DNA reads TGTGCCAGCAGCCGGACTAGCGGGAATCTTGAGCAGTTCTTC.

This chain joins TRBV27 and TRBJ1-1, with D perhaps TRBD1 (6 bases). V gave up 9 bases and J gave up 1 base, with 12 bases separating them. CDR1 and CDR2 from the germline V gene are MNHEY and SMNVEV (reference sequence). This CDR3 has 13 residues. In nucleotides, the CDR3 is TGTGCCAGTCCGACAGGCTCGAACACTGAAGCTTTCTTT. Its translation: CASPTGSNTEAFF.

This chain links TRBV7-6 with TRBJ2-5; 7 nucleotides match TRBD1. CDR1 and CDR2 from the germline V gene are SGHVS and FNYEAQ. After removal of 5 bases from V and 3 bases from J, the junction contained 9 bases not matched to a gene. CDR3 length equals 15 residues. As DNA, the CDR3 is TGTGCCAGCAGCGCGTACAGGGGAGTGGAAGAGACCCAGTACTTC. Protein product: CASSAYRGVEETQYF.

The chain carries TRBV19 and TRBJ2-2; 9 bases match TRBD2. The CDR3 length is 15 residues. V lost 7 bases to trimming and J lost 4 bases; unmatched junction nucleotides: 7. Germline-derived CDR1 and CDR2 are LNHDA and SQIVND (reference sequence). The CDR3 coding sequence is TGTGCCAGTACAAGCGGGGGGCCCTTCACCGGGGAGCTGTTTTTT. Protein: CASTSGGPFTGELFF.

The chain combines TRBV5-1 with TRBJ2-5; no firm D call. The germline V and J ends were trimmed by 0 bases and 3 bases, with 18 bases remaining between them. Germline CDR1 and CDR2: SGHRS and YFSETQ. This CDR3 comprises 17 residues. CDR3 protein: CASSLAFSVGLEETQYF. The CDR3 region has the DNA TGCGCCAGCAGCTTGGCCTTTAGTGTGGGATTAGAAGAGACCCAGTACTTC.

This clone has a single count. The chain's CDR3 is CASTPAGRYNEQFF. The DNA of the CDR3 is TGTGCCAGCACCCCGGCGGGGCGCTACAATGAGCAGTTCTTC. The chain couples TRBV28 to TRBJ2-1; D might be TRBD2 (6 bases). Per the germline V gene, CDR1 is MDHEN and CDR2 is SYDVKM. Trimming stripped 7 bases from V and 3 bases from J, with 13 bases between. CDR3 length: 14 residues.

CDR3 amino acids: CASRAGTGNYEQYF. CDR3 DNA sequence: TGTGCCAGCAGGGCCGGGACAGGGAACTACGAGCAGTACTTC. The rearrangement links TRBV6-5 to TRBJ2-7; 9 bases are shared with TRBD1. Germline V gene data show CDR1 as MNHEY and CDR2 as SVGAGI. CDR3 length: 14 residues. J was trimmed by 3 bases and V by 6 bases; bases with no gene match: 6.

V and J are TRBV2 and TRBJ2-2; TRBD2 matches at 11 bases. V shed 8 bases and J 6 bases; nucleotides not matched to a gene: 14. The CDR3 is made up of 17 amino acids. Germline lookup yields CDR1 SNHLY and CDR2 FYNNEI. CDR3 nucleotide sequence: TGTGCCAGCGGGCCCTTTAGGCTAGCGGGAGGTTCCGGGGAGCTGTTTTTT. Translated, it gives CASGPFRLAGGSGELFF.

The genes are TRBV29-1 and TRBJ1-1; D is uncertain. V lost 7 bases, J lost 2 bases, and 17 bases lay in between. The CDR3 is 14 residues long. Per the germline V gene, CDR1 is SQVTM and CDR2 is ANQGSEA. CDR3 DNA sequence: TGCAGCGACTATAGTAGCTGGGAAAACACTGAAGCTTTCTTT. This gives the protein CSDYSSWENTEAFF. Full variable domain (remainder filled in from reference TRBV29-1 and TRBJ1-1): SAVISQKPSRDICQRGTSLTIQCQVDSQVTMMFWYRQQPGQSLTLIATANQGSEATYESGFVIDKFPISRPNLTFSTLTVSNMSPEDSSIYLCSDYSSWENTEAFFGQGTRLTVV.

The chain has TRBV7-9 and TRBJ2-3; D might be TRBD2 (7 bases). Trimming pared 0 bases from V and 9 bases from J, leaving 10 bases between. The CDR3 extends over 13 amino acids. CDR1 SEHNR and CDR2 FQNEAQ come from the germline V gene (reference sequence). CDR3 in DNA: TGTGCCAGCAGCTTAGCGGGAGGGGGGACGCAGTATTTT. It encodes CASSLAGGGTQYF.

CDR3 in DNA: TGCGCCAGCAGCCAAGCTTTCGGGTCGGACTATGGCTACACCTTC. As protein: CASSQAFGSDYGYTF. The chain couples TRBV4-1 to TRBJ1-2; no clear D gene. Germline V gene data show CDR1 as MGHRA and CDR2 as YSYEKL. This CDR3 spans 15 amino acids. V gave up 1 base and J gave up 3 bases, with 12 bases separating them.